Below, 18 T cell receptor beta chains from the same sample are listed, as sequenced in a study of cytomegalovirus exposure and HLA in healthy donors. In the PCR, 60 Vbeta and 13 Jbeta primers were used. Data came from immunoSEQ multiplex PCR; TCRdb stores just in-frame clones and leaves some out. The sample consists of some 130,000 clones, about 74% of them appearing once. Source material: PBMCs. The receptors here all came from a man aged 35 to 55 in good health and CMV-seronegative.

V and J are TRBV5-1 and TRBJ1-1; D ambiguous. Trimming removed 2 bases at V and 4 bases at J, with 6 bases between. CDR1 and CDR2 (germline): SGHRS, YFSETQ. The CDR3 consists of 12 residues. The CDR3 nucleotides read TGCGCCAGCAGCTTCACGGGCACTGAAGCTTTCTTT. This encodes CASSFTGTEAFF.

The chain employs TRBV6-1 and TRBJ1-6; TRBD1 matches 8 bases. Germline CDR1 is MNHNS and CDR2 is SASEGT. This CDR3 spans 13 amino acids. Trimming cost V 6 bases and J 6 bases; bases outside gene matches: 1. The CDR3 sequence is CASSDRGNSPLHF. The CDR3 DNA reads TGTGCCAGCAGCGACAGGGGTAATTCACCCCTCCACTTT.

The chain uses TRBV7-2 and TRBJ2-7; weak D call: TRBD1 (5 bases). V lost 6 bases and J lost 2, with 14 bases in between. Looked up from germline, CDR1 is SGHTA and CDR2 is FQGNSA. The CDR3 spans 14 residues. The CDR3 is CASSSWQGPYEQYF. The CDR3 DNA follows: TGTGCCAGCAGTTCCTGGCAGGGCCCCTACGAGCAGTACTTC.

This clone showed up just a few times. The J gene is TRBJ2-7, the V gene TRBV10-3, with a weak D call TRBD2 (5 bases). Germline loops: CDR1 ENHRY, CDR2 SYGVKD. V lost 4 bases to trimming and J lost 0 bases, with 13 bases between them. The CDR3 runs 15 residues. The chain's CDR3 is CAISGAAVSSYEQYF. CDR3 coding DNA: TGTGCCATCAGTGGTGCAGCGGTGAGCTCCTACGAGCAGTACTTC.

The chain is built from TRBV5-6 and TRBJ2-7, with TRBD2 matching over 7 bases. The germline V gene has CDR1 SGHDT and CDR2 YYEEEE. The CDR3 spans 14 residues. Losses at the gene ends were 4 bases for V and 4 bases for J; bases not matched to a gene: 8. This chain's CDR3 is CASSPWGGWYEQYF. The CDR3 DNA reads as TGTGCCAGCAGCCCTTGGGGGGGTTGGTACGAGCAGTACTTC.

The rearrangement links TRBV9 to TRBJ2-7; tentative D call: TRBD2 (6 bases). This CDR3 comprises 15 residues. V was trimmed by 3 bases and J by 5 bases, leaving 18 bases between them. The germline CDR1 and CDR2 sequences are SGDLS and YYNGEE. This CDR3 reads CASSASTRGLNEQYF. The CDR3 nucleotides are TGTGCCAGCAGCGCCTCGACTAGAGGTTTAAACGAGCAGTACTTC.

The CDR3 loop reads CASSVSGNGYGYTF. The CDR3 bases are TGTGCCAGCAGCGTATCCGGGAATGGCTATGGCTACACCTTC. V gene TRBV9 combines with J gene TRBJ1-2; D is uncertain. The CDR3 loop spans 14 amino acids. V dropped 1 base and J dropped 4 bases, with 11 bases sitting between them. Germline V lookup: CDR1 SGDLS, CDR2 YYNGEE.

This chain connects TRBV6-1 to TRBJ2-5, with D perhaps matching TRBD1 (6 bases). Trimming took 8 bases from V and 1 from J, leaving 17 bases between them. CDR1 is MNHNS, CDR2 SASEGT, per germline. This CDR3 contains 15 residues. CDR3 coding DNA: TGTGCCAGCCAGGACAGACTGGGGCCCCAAGAGACCCAGTACTTC. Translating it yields CASQDRLGPQETQYF.

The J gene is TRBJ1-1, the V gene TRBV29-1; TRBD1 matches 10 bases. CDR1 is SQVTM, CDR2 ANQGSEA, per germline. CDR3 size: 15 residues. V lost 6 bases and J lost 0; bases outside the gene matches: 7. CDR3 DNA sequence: TGCAGCGTCAGCAGACAGGGGGCCTTGAACACTGAAGCTTTCTTT. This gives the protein CSVSRQGALNTEAFF.

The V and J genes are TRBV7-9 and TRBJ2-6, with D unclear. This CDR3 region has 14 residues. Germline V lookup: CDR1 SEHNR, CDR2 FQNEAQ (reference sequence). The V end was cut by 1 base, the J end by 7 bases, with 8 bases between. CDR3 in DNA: TGTGCCAGCAGCTTAGTAGGAGTAGCCAACGTCCTGACTTTC. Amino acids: CASSLVGVANVLTF.

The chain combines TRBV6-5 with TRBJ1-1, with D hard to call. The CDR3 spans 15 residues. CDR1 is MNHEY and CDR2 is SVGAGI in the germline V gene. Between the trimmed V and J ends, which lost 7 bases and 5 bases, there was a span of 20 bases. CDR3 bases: TGTGCCAGCATCCCCGGAGGCACCTTCGGGACTGAAGCTTTCTTT. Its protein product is CASIPGGTFGTEAFF.

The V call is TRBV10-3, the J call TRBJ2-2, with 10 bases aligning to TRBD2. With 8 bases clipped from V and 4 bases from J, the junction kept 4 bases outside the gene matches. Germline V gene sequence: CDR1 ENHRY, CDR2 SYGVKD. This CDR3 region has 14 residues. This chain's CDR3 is CAIATSGRTGELFF. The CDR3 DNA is TGTGCCATCGCGACTAGCGGGCGCACCGGGGAGCTGTTTTTT.

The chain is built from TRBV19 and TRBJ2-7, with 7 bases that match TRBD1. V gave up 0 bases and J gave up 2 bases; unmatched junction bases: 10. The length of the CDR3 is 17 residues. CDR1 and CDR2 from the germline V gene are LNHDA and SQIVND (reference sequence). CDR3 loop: CASSIDPLPGQPYEQYF. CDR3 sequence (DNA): TGTGCCAGTAGTATAGATCCCTTACCGGGACAGCCCTACGAGCAGTACTTC.

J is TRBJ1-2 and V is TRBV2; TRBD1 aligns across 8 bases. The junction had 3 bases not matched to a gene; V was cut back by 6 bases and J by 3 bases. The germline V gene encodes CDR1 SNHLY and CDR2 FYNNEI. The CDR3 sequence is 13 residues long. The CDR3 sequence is CASRAGGYYGYTF. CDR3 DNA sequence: TGTGCCAGCAGGGCAGGGGGCTACTATGGCTACACCTTC.

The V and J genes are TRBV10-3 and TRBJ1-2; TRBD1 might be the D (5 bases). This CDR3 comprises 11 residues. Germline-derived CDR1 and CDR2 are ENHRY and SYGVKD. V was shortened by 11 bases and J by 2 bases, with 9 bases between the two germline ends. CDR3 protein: CAGGGNYGYTF. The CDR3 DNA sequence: TGTGCCGGCGGGGGGAACTATGGCTACACCTTC.

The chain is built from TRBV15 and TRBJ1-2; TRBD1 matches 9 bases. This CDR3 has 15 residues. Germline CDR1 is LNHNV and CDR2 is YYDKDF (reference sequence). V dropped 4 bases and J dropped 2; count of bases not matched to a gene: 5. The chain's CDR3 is CATSIDRGVNYGYTF. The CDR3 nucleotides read TGTGCCACCAGCATTGACAGGGGGGTAAACTATGGCTACACCTTC.

CDR3 region: CASSLSVRETQYF. CDR3 nucleotide sequence: TGCGCCAGCAGCTTATCGGTACGAGAGACCCAGTACTTC. The chain recombines TRBV5-1 with TRBJ2-5; D is undetermined. V shed 2 bases and J shed 4 bases, with 9 bases lying between them. The CDR3 loop spans 13 amino acids. CDR1 and CDR2 from the germline V gene are SGHRS and YFSETQ.

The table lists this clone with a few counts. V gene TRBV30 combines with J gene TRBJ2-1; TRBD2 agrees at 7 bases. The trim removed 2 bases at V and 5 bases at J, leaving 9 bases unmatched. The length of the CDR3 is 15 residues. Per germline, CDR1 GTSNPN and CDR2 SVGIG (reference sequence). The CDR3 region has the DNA TGTGCCTGGAGTCCAACTCACGCGGGGGACAATGAGCAGTTCTTC. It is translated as CAWSPTHAGDNEQFF. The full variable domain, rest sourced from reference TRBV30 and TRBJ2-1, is SQTIHQWPATLVQPVGSPLSLECTVEGTSNPNLYWYRQAAGRGLQLLFYSVGIGQISSEVPQNLSASRPQDRQFILSSKKLLLSDSGFYLCAWSPTHAGDNEQFFGPGTRLTVL.